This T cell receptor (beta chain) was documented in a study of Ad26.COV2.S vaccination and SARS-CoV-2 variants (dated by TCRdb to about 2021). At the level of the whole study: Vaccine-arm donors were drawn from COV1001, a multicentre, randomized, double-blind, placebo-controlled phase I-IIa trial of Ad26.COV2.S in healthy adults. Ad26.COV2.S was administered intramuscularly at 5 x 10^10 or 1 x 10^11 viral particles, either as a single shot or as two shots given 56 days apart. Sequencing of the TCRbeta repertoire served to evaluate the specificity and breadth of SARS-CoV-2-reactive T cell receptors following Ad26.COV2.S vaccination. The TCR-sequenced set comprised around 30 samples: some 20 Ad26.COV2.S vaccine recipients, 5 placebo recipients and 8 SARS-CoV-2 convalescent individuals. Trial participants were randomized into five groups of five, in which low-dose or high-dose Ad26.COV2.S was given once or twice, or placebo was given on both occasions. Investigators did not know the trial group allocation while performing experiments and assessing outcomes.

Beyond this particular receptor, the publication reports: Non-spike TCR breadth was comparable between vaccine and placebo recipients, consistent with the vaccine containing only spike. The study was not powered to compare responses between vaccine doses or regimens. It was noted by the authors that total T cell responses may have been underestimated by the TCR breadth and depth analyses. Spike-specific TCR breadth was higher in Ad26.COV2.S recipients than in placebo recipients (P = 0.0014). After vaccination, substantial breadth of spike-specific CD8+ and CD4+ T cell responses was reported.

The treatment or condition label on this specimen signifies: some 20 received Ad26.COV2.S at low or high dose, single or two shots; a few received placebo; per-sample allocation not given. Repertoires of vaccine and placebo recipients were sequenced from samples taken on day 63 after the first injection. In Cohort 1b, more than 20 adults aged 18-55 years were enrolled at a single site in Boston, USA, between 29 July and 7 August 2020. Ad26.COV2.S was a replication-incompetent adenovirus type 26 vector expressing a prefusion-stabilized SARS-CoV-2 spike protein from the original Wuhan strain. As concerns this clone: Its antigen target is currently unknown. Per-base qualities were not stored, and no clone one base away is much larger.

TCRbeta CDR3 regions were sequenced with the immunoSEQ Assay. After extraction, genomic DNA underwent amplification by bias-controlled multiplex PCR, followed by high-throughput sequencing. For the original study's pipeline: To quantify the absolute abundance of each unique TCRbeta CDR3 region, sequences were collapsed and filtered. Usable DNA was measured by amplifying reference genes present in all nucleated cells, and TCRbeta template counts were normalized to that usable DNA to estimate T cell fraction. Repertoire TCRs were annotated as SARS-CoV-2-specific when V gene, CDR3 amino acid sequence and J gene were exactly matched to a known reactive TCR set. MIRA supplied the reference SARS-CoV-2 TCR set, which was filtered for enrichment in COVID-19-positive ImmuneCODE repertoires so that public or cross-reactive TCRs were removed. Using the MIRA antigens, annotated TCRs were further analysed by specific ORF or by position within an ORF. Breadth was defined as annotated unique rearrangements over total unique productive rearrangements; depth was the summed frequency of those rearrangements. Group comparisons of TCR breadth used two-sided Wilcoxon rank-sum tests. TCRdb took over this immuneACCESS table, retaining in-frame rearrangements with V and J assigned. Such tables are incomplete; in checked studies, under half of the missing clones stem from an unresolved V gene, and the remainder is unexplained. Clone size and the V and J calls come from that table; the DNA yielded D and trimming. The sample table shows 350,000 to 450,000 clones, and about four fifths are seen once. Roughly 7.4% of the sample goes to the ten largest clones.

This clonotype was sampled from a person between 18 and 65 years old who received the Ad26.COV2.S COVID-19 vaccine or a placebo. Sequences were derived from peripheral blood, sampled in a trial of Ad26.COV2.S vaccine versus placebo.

The CDR3 in this case is CASIRRGVGETQYF. The DNA reads as follows: TGTGCCAGCATTAGGCGTGGGGTTGGGGAGACCCAGTACTTC. The sequence joins TRBV11-2 to TRBJ2-5, with the identity of the D gene unclear. The CDR3, cysteine through phenylalanine, is 14 amino acids long. Of all the DNA, just the CDR3 is kept, 42 bases in frame from base 1. V is reduced by 7 bases and J by 5 bases, leaving a spacing of 17 bases between them. Per the germline V gene, SGHAT is the CDR1 and FQNNGV is the CDR2.